This T cell receptor (beta chain) is from a study of T cell responses to AZD1222 COVID-19 vaccine. The CDR3 consists of 16 residues. Between the trimmed V and J ends, which lost 5 bases and 1 base, there was a span of 18 bases. CDR1 PRHDT and CDR2 FYEKMQ come from the germline V gene (reference sequence). Sequenced by immunoSEQ multiplex PCR; TCRdb stores in-frame clones only, minus some. Of fewer than 200,000 clones in the sample, 80% to 90% were seen once. Sequenced here: peripheral blood, sampled on day 0 of AZD1222 vaccination. This receptor was obtained from an adult in good health. This chain joins TRBV13 and TRBJ2-7; TRBD2 might be the D (7 bases). The CDR3 nucleotides are TGTGCCAGCAGCCACGTCGGGGGGCGCAGGTCCTACGAGCAGTACTTC. Translation: CASSHVGGRRSYEQYF.